The 30 T cell receptor beta chains reported below all come from one sample, sequenced in a study of blood T cells in healthy people across ages. Primers used in a second PCR of roughly 6 to 11 cycles were a sample-barcoded 5' primer and a J-beta primer mix. TCRdb processed the 5' RACE reads anew with MiXCR; each CDR3 protein has one entry. The table lists 800,000 or so distinct CDR3 sequences, around half of them singletons. Sequencing was performed on blood. These receptors were obtained from a man older than 75 in good health.

CDR3 nucleotides: TGTGCCAGCATTTTAGCGGGATCCACAGATACGCAGTATTTT. Encoded protein: CASILAGSTDTQYF. The chain couples TRBV7-2 to TRBJ2-3; 8 nucleotides agree with TRBD2. The CDR3 is 14 amino acids. V dropped 7 bases and J dropped 2; count of bases not matched to a gene: 5. Germline V gene data show CDR1 as SGHTA and CDR2 as FQGNSA.

The V and J genes are TRBV28 and TRBJ1-6, with no clear D. The CDR3 is 17 amino acids. V was clipped by 6 bases and J by 0 bases, with 15 bases between them. Looked up from germline, CDR1 is MDHEN and CDR2 is SYDVKM. The chain's CDR3 is CASRIPGTRSYNSPLHF. The CDR3 DNA reads as TGTGCCAGCAGGATCCCAGGAACCCGCTCCTATAATTCACCCCTCCACTTT.

CDR3 coding DNA: TGCGCCAGCAGCCAATCCGGGACTAGCGGGGCAACAGATACGCAGTATTTT. Amino acid sequence: CASSQSGTSGATDTQYF. J is TRBJ2-3 and V is TRBV4-3; 13 bases are a match to TRBD2. J lost 3 bases, V lost 2 bases, and 5 bases had no gene match. This CDR3 comprises 17 residues. Looked up from germline, CDR1 is LGHNA and CDR2 is YSLEER.

With regard to this clonotype: The junction departs from germline at one end; a sequencing error may be responsible. V gene TRBV25-1 combines with J gene TRBJ2-3, with no clear D. This CDR3 has 16 amino acids. CDR1 is MGHDK and CDR2 is SYGVNS in the germline V gene. CDR3 coding DNA: TGTGCCAGCAGTACCAATCTGATGGGTTACACAGATGCGCAGTATTTT. Amino acids: CASSTNLMGYTDAQYF. Filled out from reference TRBV25-1 and TRBJ2-3, the complete variable domain reads EADIYQTPRYLVIGTGKKITLECSQTMGHDKMYWYQQDPGMELHLIHYSYGVNSTEKGDLSSESTVSRIRTEHFPLTLESARPSHTSQYLCASSTNLMGYTDAQYFGPGTRLTVL.

This clonotype was picked up a small number of times. This rearrangement joins TRBV9 to TRBJ2-3; TRBD1 might be the D (5 bases). The CDR3 contains 14 residues. V was cut by 0 bases and J by 5 bases, with 10 bases left in between. Germline CDR1 SGDLS, CDR2 YYNGEE. The CDR3 loop is CASSVDGRVDTQYF. DNA for the CDR3: TGTGCCAGCAGCGTAGATGGCAGGGTAGATACGCAGTATTTT.

This clonotype was detected only once. The chain has TRBV7-9 and TRBJ2-5; 8 bases are shared with TRBD2. This CDR3 has 16 amino acids. Unmatched junction bases numbered 10, after V lost 2 bases and J lost 5 bases. Germline V gene lookup returns CDR1 SEHNR and CDR2 FQNEAQ (reference sequence). The CDR3 DNA reads TGTGCCAGCAGCTTACGTCCGGGGGGGCTCGGGGAGACCCAGTACTTC. Translating it yields CASSLRPGGLGETQYF.

V gene TRBV11-3 combines with J gene TRBJ1-2, with D hard to call. The CDR3 is 19 residues long. V was clipped by 0 bases and J by 4 bases, with 24 bases between them. Germline lookup yields CDR1 SGHNT and CDR2 YENEEA. This chain's CDR3 is CASSLDCALASTNFYGYTF. The CDR3 DNA reads TGTGCCAGCAGCTTAGATTGCGCCCTGGCAAGCACCAACTTCTATGGCTACACCTTC.

This clonotype has just a few counts. The chain recombines TRBV7-3 with TRBJ2-3, with a weak D call TRBD2 (5 bases). Germline V gene data show CDR1 as SGHTA and CDR2 as FQGTGA. The length of the CDR3 is 14 residues. The V and J ends lost 5 bases and 4 bases respectively, with 13 bases between them. DNA of the CDR3: TGTGCCAGCAGCCCACTAGTTTCCGCAGATACGCAGTATTTT. Amino acids: CASSPLVSADTQYF.

V usage is TRBV3-1 and J usage is TRBJ2-7; D gene unclear. Per the germline V gene, CDR1 is LGHDT and CDR2 is YNNKEL (reference sequence). The V and J ends lost 4 bases and 0 bases respectively, with 10 bases between them. The CDR3 covers 14 residues. The CDR3 DNA reads as TGTGCCAGCAGCCGTAGTCTAAACTCCTACGAGCAGTACTTC. This sequence encodes CASSRSLNSYEQYF.

This clonotype has only a few counts. The J gene is TRBJ1-1, the V gene TRBV4-2; D unclear. Between the trimmed V and J ends, which lost 4 bases and 0 bases, there was a span of 6 bases. This CDR3 has 13 amino acids. Germline V gene data show CDR1 as LGHNA and CDR2 as YNFKEQ. CDR3 amino acids: CASSLKVNTEAFF. CDR3 nucleotide sequence: TGTGCCAGCAGCCTAAAGGTGAACACTGAAGCTTTCTTT.

This clonotype was recorded a few times. The J gene is TRBJ2-5, the V gene TRBV28; tentatively, D is TRBD1 or TRBD2 (5 bases each). The germline CDR1 and CDR2 sequences are MDHEN and SYDVKM. V lost 4 bases and J lost 2, with 17 bases in between. The CDR3 has 16 residues. The CDR3 DNA is TGTGCCAGCAGTTCACCCCACCGGGACGGACAAGAGACCCAGTACTTC. Its translation is CASSSPHRDGQETQYF.

V is TRBV12-3 or TRBV12-4 and J is TRBJ2-3; tentatively, D is TRBD2 (6 bases). Trimming shortened V by 5 bases and J by 2 bases, and 14 bases separated the two germline ends. The CDR3 is 15 residues long. The CDR3 DNA is TGTGCCAGCAGTCCCCTAGCGCACTACACAGATACGCAGTATTTT. Translated: CASSPLAHYTDTQYF.

This clonotype came up a few times. The V call is TRBV30, the J call TRBJ2-5, with 12 bases lining up with TRBD2. Germline V gives CDR1 GTSNPN, CDR2 SVGIG (reference sequence). V gave up 2 bases and J gave up 3 bases; unmatched junction bases: 7. There are 16 residues in the CDR3. The CDR3 region is CAWSTGLAGTKETQYF. In nucleotides, the CDR3 is TGTGCCTGGAGTACTGGACTAGCGGGAACCAAAGAGACCCAGTACTTC.

Points on this clonotype: One junction end disagrees with the germline gene, perhaps due to a read error. The chain has TRBV29-1 and TRBJ2-7; a possible D gene is TRBD1 (6 bases). Per the germline V gene, CDR1 is SQVTM and CDR2 is ANQGSEA. The CDR3 has 14 amino acids. CDR3 DNA sequence: TGCAGCGCTGAAGGTGGTCAGGGGATAGGGGAGCAGTACTTC. Translation: CSAEGGQGIGEQYF.

V and J are TRBV11-2 and TRBJ2-7; weak D call: TRBD1 (6 bases). The end of the DNA is better explained by TRBJ2-5, so the J call may be wrong. Per germline, CDR1 SGHAT and CDR2 FQNNGV. The CDR3 contains 15 residues. DNA for the CDR3: TGTGCCAGCAGCTTAGTGGGGGCGAAAGTAGAGACCCAGTACTTC. Translation: CASSLVGAKVETQYF.

The chain's CDR3 is CSAPTGLGGGVIGNTEAFF. CDR3 nucleotide sequence: TGCAGTGCTCCCACGGGTTTAGGGGGTGGGGTTATTGGGAACACTGAAGCTTTCTTT. This chain connects TRBV20-1 to TRBJ1-1; possible D gene TRBD1, 6 bases. This CDR3 contains 19 residues. The germline gives CDR1 DFQATT, CDR2 SNEGSKA (reference sequence). V gave up 5 bases and J gave up 1 base, with 29 bases separating them.

The J gene is TRBJ2-4, the V gene TRBV7-9; 9 bases agree with TRBD1. The germline CDR1 and CDR2 sequences are SEHNR and FQNEAQ (reference sequence). This CDR3 is built from 16 residues. With V trimmed by 5 bases and J by 7 bases, 12 bases remained unmatched. CDR3 coding DNA: TGTGCCAGCAGCCCCAAACGGACAGGGGATAGTAACATTCAGTACTTC. This gives the protein CASSPKRTGDSNIQYF. The variable domain in full, completed from reference TRBV7-9 and TRBJ2-4, reads DTGVSQNPRHKITKRGQNVTFRCDPISEHNRLYWYRQTLGQGPEFLTYFQNEAQLEKSRLLSDRFSAERPKGSFSTLEIQRTEQGDSAMYLCASSPKRTGDSNIQYFGAGTRLSVL.

The V gene is TRBV12-3 or TRBV12-4, the J gene TRBJ2-3; 10 bases fit TRBD1. There are 15 residues in the CDR3. V lost 6 bases and J lost 3; bases outside the gene matches: 6. CDR3 in DNA: TGTGCCAGCAGACCAGGGACAGGGGAGACAGATACGCAGTATTTT. Encoded protein: CASRPGTGETDTQYF.

This clonotype was observed a handful of times. The rearrangement uses TRBV29-1 and TRBJ2-5, with 7 nucleotides matching TRBD1. The CDR3 totals 14 residues. Germline V CDR1 and CDR2: SQVTM, ANQGSEA. After removal of 6 bases from V and 11 bases from J, the junction contained 18 bases not matched to a gene. Here the CDR3 DNA reads TGCAGCGTAGAAACAGGGGTGGGTTACAATGAGCAGTACTTC. Translating gives CSVETGVGYNEQYF. The variable domain in full, completed from reference TRBV29-1 and TRBJ2-5, reads SAVISQKPSRDICQRGTSLTIQCQVDSQVTMMFWYRQQPGQSLTLIATANQGSEATYESGFVIDKFPISRPNLTFSTLTVSNMSPEDSSIYLCSVETGVGYNEQYFGPGTRLLVL.

The chain carries TRBV3-1 and TRBJ2-1; D unresolved. Trimming cost V 5 bases and J 7 bases, with 12 bases left between them. Germline CDR1 is LGHDT and CDR2 is YNNKEL (reference sequence). The CDR3 runs to 13 residues. In DNA, the CDR3 is TGTGCCAGCAGCAAATCGAACCTAAATGAGCAGTTCTTC. Translated: CASSKSNLNEQFF.

In regard to this clonotype: This sequence may be a read error, since a much larger clone differs from it by one base. The chain recombines TRBV12-3 or TRBV12-4 with TRBJ2-7, with D perhaps matching TRBD1 (6 bases). V lost 10 bases to trimming and J lost 0 bases, with 16 bases between them. The CDR3 has 14 amino acids. CDR3 nucleotides: TGTGCCAACCAAAATCAGGGGAGCTCCTACGAGCAGTACTTC. Amino acid sequence: CANQNQGSSYEQYF.

J is TRBJ1-5 and V is TRBV18, with TRBD1 matching 9 bases. Unmatched junction bases numbered 3, after V lost 3 bases and J lost 6 bases. The germline V gene has CDR1 KGHSH and CDR2 LQKENI. The CDR3 is made up of 14 amino acids. The CDR3 DNA is TGTGCCAGCTCACCGGGACAGGGTTTTCAGCCCCAGCATTTT. Its protein is CASSPGQGFQPQHF.

The chain is built from TRBV10-1 and TRBJ2-5; 9 nucleotides match TRBD1. The CDR3 loop spans 15 amino acids. Germline CDR1 is WNHNN and CDR2 is SYGVQD (reference sequence). Trimming at V came to 0 bases and at J to 11 bases, leaving 10 bases not matched to a gene. DNA for the CDR3: TGCGCCAGCAGTGAGTCAGGACAGGGGACCAATGAGCAGTACTTC. Its protein product is CASSESGQGTNEQYF.

The chain couples TRBV7-8 to TRBJ1-1, with D unclear. Germline CDR1 and CDR2: SGHVS and FQNEAQ. Between the trimmed V and J ends, which lost 5 bases and 3 bases, there was a span of 10 bases. CDR3 length: 13 amino acids. The CDR3 protein is CASSRSRDTEAFF. CDR3 coding DNA: TGTGCCAGCAGCCGCTCGCGGGACACTGAAGCTTTCTTT.

The rearrangement joins TRBV10-3 to TRBJ2-5; D is undetermined. The end of the DNA fits TRBJ2-7 better, so the J call may be wrong. The CDR3 spans 13 residues. Germline values: CDR1 ENHRY, CDR2 SYGVKD. As DNA, the CDR3 is TGTGCCATCAGCCTAACGGAGTGGTACGAGCAGTACTTC. Amino acid sequence: CAISLTEWYEQYF.

The rearrangement joins TRBV7-2 to TRBJ2-7, with 9 bases aligning to TRBD2. Unmatched junction bases numbered 6, after V lost 1 base and J lost 5 bases. Germline V gene lookup returns CDR1 SGHTA and CDR2 FQGNSA. The CDR3 extends over 15 amino acids. Here the CDR3 DNA reads TGTGCCAGCAGCTTAGTACTAGCGGGTTCCCACGAGCAGTACTTC. Protein sequence: CASSLVLAGSHEQYF.

The chain links TRBV10-3 to TRBJ1-1; TRBD1 matches at 8 bases. V lost 5 bases to trimming and J lost 7 bases; unmatched junction nucleotides: 9. The germline CDR1 and CDR2 sequences are ENHRY and SYGVKD. CDR3 length: 14 residues. The CDR3 sequence: CAISRTGREGEAFF. The CDR3, as DNA: TGTGCCATCAGTCGGACAGGGCGGGAGGGTGAAGCTTTCTTT.

The gene calls are TRBV12-3 or TRBV12-4 and TRBJ1-6, with 9 nucleotides matching TRBD1. V gave up 5 bases and J gave up 13 bases; unmatched junction bases: 6. CDR3 length: 13 residues. The CDR3 region has the DNA TGTGCCAGCAGTCCTGGGACAGGGAGGCCCCTCCACTTT. This sequence encodes CASSPGTGRPLHF.

V and J are TRBV20-1 and TRBJ2-7, with 10 positions matching TRBD1. V shed 0 bases and J 4 bases; nucleotides not matched to a gene: 3. The length of the CDR3 is 14 residues. In germline, CDR1 is DFQATT, CDR2 SNEGSKA (reference sequence). The CDR3, as DNA: TGCAGTGCTAGAGATGCGGGACAGGGGTACGAGCAGTACTTC. It yields the protein CSARDAGQGYEQYF.

This clonotype turned up a few times. CDR3 bases: TGTGCCAGCAGCTCTGGACTAGCGGGAGGCGGAGAGACCCAGTACTTC. Translation gives CASSSGLAGGGETQYF. V and J are TRBV7-2 and TRBJ2-5, with 14 bases aligning to TRBD2. CDR3 length equals 16 residues. Germline CDR1 and CDR2: SGHTA and FQGNSA. V lost 4 bases, J lost 4 bases, and 5 bases stayed unmatched.